The following is a T cell receptor (beta chain) sequence with its context. Its antigen remains unidentified. The repertoire was sequenced with immunoSEQ multiplex PCR; TCRdb's copy has only in-frame clones and lacks some. This table has 20,000 to 25,000 clones, approximately 90% appearing once. The data derive from a study of T cells in narcolepsy. Study-wide points: HCRT-specific and TRIB2-specific autoreactive clonotypes appeared among same-patient CSF and blood CD4+ clonotypes.

The CDR3 consists of 14 residues. The germline CDR1 and CDR2 sequences are GTSNPN and SVGIG (reference sequence). With 3 bases removed from V and 5 bases from J, the gap between germline ends came to 11 bases. Sample: CD45RA- memory CD4+ T cells from PBMCs. The chain combines TRBV30 with TRBJ1-6, with D maybe TRBD1 (6 bases). The sequence derives from a human donor with narcolepsy. As DNA, the CDR3 is TGTGCCTGGAGGGGGCGGACAGATAATTCACCCCTCCACTTT. It specifies CAWRGRTDNSPLHF.